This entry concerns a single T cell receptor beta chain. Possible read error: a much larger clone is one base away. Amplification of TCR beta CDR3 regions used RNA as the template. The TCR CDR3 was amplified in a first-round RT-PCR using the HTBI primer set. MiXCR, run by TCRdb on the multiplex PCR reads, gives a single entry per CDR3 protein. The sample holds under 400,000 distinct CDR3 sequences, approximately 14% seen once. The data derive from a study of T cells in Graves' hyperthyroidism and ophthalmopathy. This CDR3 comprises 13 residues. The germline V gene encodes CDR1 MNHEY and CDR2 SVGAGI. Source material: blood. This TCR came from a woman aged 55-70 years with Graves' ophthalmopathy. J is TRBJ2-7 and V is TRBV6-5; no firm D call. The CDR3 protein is CASSHSNGNEQYF. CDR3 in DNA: TGTGCCAGCAGTCACTCGAATGGGAACGAGCAGTACTTC.